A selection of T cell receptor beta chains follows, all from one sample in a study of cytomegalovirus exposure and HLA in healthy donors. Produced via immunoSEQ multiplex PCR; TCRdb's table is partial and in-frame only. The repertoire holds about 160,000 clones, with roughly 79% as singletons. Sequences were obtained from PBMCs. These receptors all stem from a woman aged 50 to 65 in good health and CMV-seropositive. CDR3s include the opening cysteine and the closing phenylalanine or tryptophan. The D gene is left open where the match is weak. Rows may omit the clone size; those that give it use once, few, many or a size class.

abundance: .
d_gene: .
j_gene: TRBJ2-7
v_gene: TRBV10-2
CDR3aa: CASTLGPRGSYEQYF
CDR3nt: TGCGCCAGCACCCTCGGACCGCGGGGATCCTACGAGCAGTACTTC

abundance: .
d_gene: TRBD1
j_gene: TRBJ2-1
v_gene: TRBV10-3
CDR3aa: CASDGTGSSYNEQFF
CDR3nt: TGTGCCTCAGACGGGACAGGGAGCTCCTACAATGAGCAGTTCTTC

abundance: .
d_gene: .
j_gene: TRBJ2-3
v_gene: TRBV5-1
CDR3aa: CASSAFGLSSDTQYF
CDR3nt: TGCGCCAGCAGCGCTTTTGGGCTATCGTCAGATACGCAGTATTTT

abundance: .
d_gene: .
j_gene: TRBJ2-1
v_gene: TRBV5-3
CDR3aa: CARSLSEGCPPYNEQFF
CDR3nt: TGTGCCAGAAGCTTGTCGGAGGGATGCCCTCCTTACAATGAGCAGTTCTTC

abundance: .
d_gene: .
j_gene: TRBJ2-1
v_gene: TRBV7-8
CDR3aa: CASSFSGRQFF
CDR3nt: TGTGCCAGCAGCTTCTCGGGTAGGCAGTTCTTC

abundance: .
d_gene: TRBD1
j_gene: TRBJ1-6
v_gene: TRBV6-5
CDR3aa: CASFSRTGRSPLHF
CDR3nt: TGTGCCAGCTTCAGCCGGACAGGGAGATCACCCCTCCACTTT

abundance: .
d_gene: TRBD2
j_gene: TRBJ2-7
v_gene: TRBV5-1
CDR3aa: CASRQGLAGNYEQYF
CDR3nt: TGCGCCAGCAGGCAGGGACTAGCGGGGAATTACGAGCAGTACTTC

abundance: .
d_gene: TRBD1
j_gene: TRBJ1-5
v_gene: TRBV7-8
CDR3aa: CASSLAETGLGGQPQHF
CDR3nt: TGTGCCAGCAGCTTAGCCGAGACAGGGCTCGGGGGACAGCCCCAGCATTTT

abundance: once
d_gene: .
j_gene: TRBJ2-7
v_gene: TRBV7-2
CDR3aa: CASSFESGIAYEQYF
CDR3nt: TGTGCCAGCAGCTTTGAGTCGGGGATCGCCTACGAGCAGTACTTC

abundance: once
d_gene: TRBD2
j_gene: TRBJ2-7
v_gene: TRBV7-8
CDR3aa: CASSLTGAGFYEQYF
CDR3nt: TGTGCCAGCAGCTTAACGGGAGCGGGGTTTTACGAGCAGTACTTC

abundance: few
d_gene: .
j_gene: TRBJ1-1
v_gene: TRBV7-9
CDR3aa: CASSSHLGRSEAFF
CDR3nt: TGTGCCAGCAGCTCGCATTTAGGGAGATCTGAAGCTTTCTTT

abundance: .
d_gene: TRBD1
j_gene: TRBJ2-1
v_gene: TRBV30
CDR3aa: CACRTRDSHYNEQFF
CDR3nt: TGTGCCTGCAGAACCCGGGACAGCCACTACAATGAGCAGTTCTTC

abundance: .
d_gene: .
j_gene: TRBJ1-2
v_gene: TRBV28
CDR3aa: CASSLSLGGGSGGYTF
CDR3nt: TGTGCCAGCAGCCTCAGTTTGGGCGGGGGCTCGGGGGGCTACACCTTC

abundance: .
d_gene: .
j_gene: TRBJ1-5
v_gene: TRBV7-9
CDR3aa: CASSFGDNQPQHF
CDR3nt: TGTGCCAGCAGCTTCGGGGACAATCAGCCCCAGCATTTT

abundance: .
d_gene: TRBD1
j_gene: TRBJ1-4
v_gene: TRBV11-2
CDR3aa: CASSLGQGREKLFF
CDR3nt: TGTGCCAGCAGCCTTGGACAGGGCCGAGAAAAACTGTTTTTT

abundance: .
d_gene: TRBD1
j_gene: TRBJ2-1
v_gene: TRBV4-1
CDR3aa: CASSQPDRGNNEQFF
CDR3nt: TGCGCCAGCAGCCAACCCGACAGGGGGAACAATGAGCAGTTCTTC

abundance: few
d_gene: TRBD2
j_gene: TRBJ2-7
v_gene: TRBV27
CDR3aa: CASSSLAGNYYEQYF
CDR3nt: TGTGCCAGCAGTTCACTAGCGGGTAACTACTACGAGCAGTACTTC

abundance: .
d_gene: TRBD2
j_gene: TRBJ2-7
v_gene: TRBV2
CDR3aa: CASSEISGTYF
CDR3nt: TGTGCCAGCAGTGAAATTAGCGGGACATACTTC